A selection of T cell receptor beta chains follows, all from one sample in a study of T cells in Graves' hyperthyroidism and ophthalmopathy. TCRdb redid the calling of the multiplex PCR reads with MiXCR, one entry per CDR3 protein. Of about 640,000 distinct CDR3 sequences in the sample, nearly 45% were seen once. The sample was peripheral blood or thyroid tissue (not recorded which). These receptors all stem from an adult man with Graves' disease, either hyperthyroidism or ophthalmopathy (not recorded which). Both conserved end residues are part of each CDR3. A D gene is named only where the DNA matches it firmly. Part of the rows lack a size; the others show once, few, many or a class for expanded clones.

cdr3_nt	cdr3_aa	j_call	v_call	d_call	clone_size
TGTGCCATCAGCTCAGATCGGGGCTATGGCTACACCTTC	CAISSDRGYGYTF	TRBJ1-2	TRBV10-3	NA	many
TGCGCCAGCAGCTTACAGGGAGGGAAGGAAAAACTGTTTTTT	CASSLQGGKEKLFF	TRBJ1-4	TRBV5-1	NA	few
TGCAGTGCTAGAGATCAGGGTAGAGAGACCCAGTACTTC	CSARDQGRETQYF	TRBJ2-5	TRBV20-1	NA	many
TGTGCCAGCAGCGCAGGGGGCGATCAGCCCCAGCATTTT	CASSAGGDQPQHF	TRBJ1-5	TRBV6-5	TRBD1	NA
TGTGCCAGCAGTTACTCTGCAATGACTAAGGCTTTCTTT	CASSYSAMTKAFF	TRBJ1-1	TRBV6-6	NA	few
TGCAGCGTATCCCGGGACACTAACTATGGCTACACCTTC	CSVSRDTNYGYTF	TRBJ1-2	TRBV29-1	NA	NA
TGTGCCAGCGGTTTCAGCTCCTACGAGCAGTACTTC	CASGFSSYEQYF	TRBJ2-7	TRBV6-5	NA	NA
TGTGCCAGCAGCCAAGGTTCAGGGAGCACTGAAGCTTTCTTT	CASSQGSGSTEAFF	TRBJ1-1	TRBV3-2	NA	many
TGTGCCAGCAGCTCCCCAACCGGACAGTTGAAATCTGAAGCTTTCTTT	CASSSPTGQLKSEAFF	TRBJ1-1	TRBV7-9	NA	NA
TGCAGTGCTAGGGCCGACAGGGGGAGGAACACTGAAGCTTTCTTT	CSARADRGRNTEAFF	TRBJ1-1	TRBV20-1	TRBD1	many
TGTGCCAGCAGTTTAGGTGTGAAGGGAGGCTACACCTTC	CASSLGVKGGYTF	TRBJ1-2	TRBV12-3/TRBV12-4	NA	few
TGTGCCAGCAGCCAAGGAACAGGGCCGCATGAAAAACTGTTTTTT	CASSQGTGPHEKLFF	TRBJ1-4	TRBV7-9	NA	NA
TGTGCCAGCAGCCAATCAGGGGAGAACACTGAAGCTTTCTTT	CASSQSGENTEAFF	TRBJ1-1	TRBV7-8	NA	few
TGTGCCACCAGTGACAGCGGGGGGCAAGTCTTT	CATSDSGGQVF	TRBJ1-1	TRBV24-1	NA	NA
TGTGCCAGCAGCCCCAACAGGGGAATAGCTGAAGCTTTCTTT	CASSPNRGIAEAFF	TRBJ1-1	TRBV7-9	TRBD1	few
TGTGCCAGCAGTGCCCGAGAAGGGCTGGAAGAAAAACTGCTTTTT	CASSAREGLEEKLLF	TRBJ1-4	TRBV10-3	NA	NA
TGTGCCAGCAGCTTACGGGACAGGGGGGGCCCCGAGCAGTACTTC	CASSLRDRGGPEQYF	TRBJ2-7	TRBV7-9	TRBD1	NA
TGTGCCAGTACCGGACAGGGGAGGGAGACCCAGTACTTC	CASTGQGRETQYF	TRBJ2-5	TRBV7-8	TRBD1	NA
TGTGCCAGCTACGCCGGACAAGGGAACACCGGGGAGCTGTTTTTT	CASYAGQGNTGELFF	TRBJ2-2	TRBV2	NA	NA
TGTGCCAGCAGCCAGACTAACAGGGCCCAGCATTTT	CASSQTNRAQHF	TRBJ1-5	TRBV14	NA	NA
TGCGCCAGCAGAATGACGGGCCGCACCGGGGAGCTGTTTTTT	CASRMTGRTGELFF	TRBJ2-2	TRBV5-1	NA	NA
TGTGCCAGCAGTGAATTGGGACAGAGGAAGCCCCAGCATTTT	CASSELGQRKPQHF	TRBJ1-5	TRBV2	TRBD1	many
TGTGCCAGCAGTCCTCCAGGGGGGGCCTACGAGCAGTACTTC	CASSPPGGAYEQYF	TRBJ2-7	TRBV6-5	NA	few
TGTGCCAGCGCAAGGGACAGCCCTCGATTCTCCTACGAGCAGTACTTC	CASARDSPRFSYEQYF	TRBJ2-7	TRBV7-2	TRBD1	few
TGCGCCAGCAGCTTGAAGCAGGGTTGGAACGAGCAGTACTTC	CASSLKQGWNEQYF	TRBJ2-7	TRBV5-1	NA	few
TGTGCCAGCAGTGAGGACAGGGAGAACACTGAAGCTTTCTTT	CASSEDRENTEAFF	TRBJ1-1	TRBV2	TRBD1	many
TGTGCCAGCAGTGAGGGGGACTCTGTACCCCTCCACTTT	CASSEGDSVPLHF	TRBJ1-6	TRBV6-1	NA	NA
TGTGCCAGCAGCTACCAGGGTAGCGGGACCCAAGAGACCCAGTACTTC	CASSYQGSGTQETQYF	TRBJ2-5	TRBV12-3/TRBV12-4	TRBD2	NA
TGTGCCAGCAGCGAAGCTTGGGCCTACGAGCAGTACTTC	CASSEAWAYEQYF	TRBJ2-7	TRBV2	NA	NA
TGCAGCGCGACTAGCGACTACGAGCAGTACTTC	CSATSDYEQYF	TRBJ2-7	TRBV29-1	TRBD2	many
TGTGCCAGCAGTGACCCCGGACGGACAGGTAAACCTTACGAGCAGTACTTC	CASSDPGRTGKPYEQYF	TRBJ2-7	TRBV6-4	TRBD1	NA
TGCAGCTTGACAGGGGGTGCCTATGGCTACACCTTC	CSLTGGAYGYTF	TRBJ1-2	TRBV29-1	TRBD1	few
TGTGCCAGCAGTAAATTCGGGGGGCACAGTCAGCCCCAGCATTTT	CASSKFGGHSQPQHF	TRBJ1-5	TRBV10-3	NA	NA
TGCAGTGCTAGGAAACAGGGAAGTAAGATAGGCGAGCAGTACTTC	CSARKQGSKIGEQYF	TRBJ2-7	TRBV20-1	NA	few
TGTGCCAGCAGCGATGCCGGGCATAGCAGGGGATCGAATTCACCCCTCCACTTT	CASSDAGHSRGSNSPLHF	TRBJ1-6	TRBV25-1	NA	NA
TGTGCCATCAGTGAGTCCGGGACTAGCGGGGGTTACACCTTC	CAISESGTSGGYTF	TRBJ1-2	TRBV10-3	NA	NA
TGTGCCACCCGCCTTCAGGATTGGGGGGAAAATGAAAAACTGTTTTTT	CATRLQDWGENEKLFF	TRBJ1-4	TRBV15	NA	NA
TGTGCCAGCAGCCCACTGGGACAGGGAGGGAATAATGAAAAACTGTTTTTT	CASSPLGQGGNNEKLFF	TRBJ1-4	TRBV7-2	TRBD1	few
TGTGCCACCCAGGGGCTGGGGACCGGGGAGCTGTTTTTT	CATQGLGTGELFF	TRBJ2-2	TRBV24-1	NA	NA
TGTGCCAGCAGGGAACCCCTTAGCGGGAGCCTTACCTACGAGCAGTACTTC	CASREPLSGSLTYEQYF	TRBJ2-7	TRBV2	TRBD2	NA